The T cell receptor (beta chain) described here comes from a study of T-cell memory formation after mild COVID-19. Study-wide context: In these data, TCR clusters were largely donor specific.

MiXCR, run by TCRdb on the 5' RACE reads, gives a single entry per CDR3 protein. The sample holds around 340,000 distinct CDR3 sequences; about 21% are singletons and the top ten take 12%. The germline gives CDR1 LGHNA, CDR2 YSLEER. Trimming pared 1 base from V and 10 bases from J, leaving 11 bases between. The CDR3 loop spans 13 amino acids. This clonotype was picked up many times. Its matching antigen is unknown. Study findings and constraints: The authors did not confirm SARS-CoV-2 specificity of second-wave clones peaking day 37. From day 15 to 85, contracting clones were balanced between CD4 and CD8, whereas later expanders leaned toward CD4+. Pre-infection memory already had some responding clones, implying cross-reactive memory joined.

The sequencing input was PBMCs or a T cell subset sorted from them (not recorded which). This chain joins TRBV4-3 and TRBJ2-1; D is uncertain. The TCR was taken from an adult woman who had mild COVID-19 (a few samples of this study predate the infection). Cell type and time point are not known. CDR3 region: CASSQGRFREQFF. The CDR3 coding sequence is TGCGCCAGCAGCCAAGGCAGGTTTCGGGAGCAGTTCTTC.